This TCR beta chain was sequenced during a study of persistence of HIV-infected CD4 T cells (dated by TCRdb to 2018 to 2020). At the level of the whole study: The median time the participants had spent on suppressive ART was more than 7 years. Peripheral blood samples of up to roughly 200 mL were collected at multiple time points, except for two participants, who underwent leukapheresis at a single time point. Anti-CD3/anti-CD28 stimulation activated a higher proportion of cells, with a lower memory fraction, than antigen stimulation. The study isolated CMV- and HIV-1 Gag-responding CD4+ T cells from ART-treated individuals to examine antigen-driven clonal expansion of HIV-1-infected cells. The clonality of all cells in each sorted population was assessed by TCRbeta sequencing, whereas the clonality of infected cells was assessed by proviral sequencing. Cross-participant TCR cluster analysis included roughly 8 participants for CMV and 6 or 7 participants for Gag. Here is what the overall study found, with its caveats: Because the TCR analyses were done in bulk, restricting them to just the rare CMV-responding cells that actually carried HIV-1 proviruses was not possible. A correlation was observed between TCR oligoclonality and proviral oligoclonality within the same sorted populations. Degenerate expanded CDR3beta sequences were enriched in antigen-responding cells, suggesting convergent selection of CD4+ responses to CMV and Gag. Few individuals were included in the study, and only a limited range of antigens was tested. Significantly lower TCRbeta richness was observed in CMV- and Gag-responding cells than in anti-CD3/anti-CD28-responding cells, and higher oligoclonality was observed in CMV-responding cells than in CD3/CD28-stimulated and Gag-responding cells.

V and J lose 4 bases and 0 bases, and a span of 7 bases separates them. The germline V gene (reference sequence) yields LNHDA for CDR1 and SQIVND for CDR2. The CDR3 spans 14 residues, from the cysteine through the phenylalanine. The DNA shown is the 42-base CDR3, in frame from base 1. With respect to this clone: The target of this receptor is not known. Base quality data are lacking; no much larger clone is found one base away.

Per the publication, the treatment or condition label means: suppressive antiretroviral therapy. As a nonspecific positive control representing the CD4+ T cell repertoire, the cells were stimulated with anti-CD3/anti-CD28 magnetic beads. CD4+ T cells that responded were sorted based on upregulation of both CD40 ligand and CD69. HIV-1-infected adults in whom suppressive ART had been started during chronic infection were enrolled as participants. Participants had undetectable plasma HIV-1 RNA below 50 copies/mL for at least 4 years. To be included, participants needed a CD4+ T cell count above 400 cells/uL and a positive CMV serology. Before stimulation, PBMCs were isolated using density centrifugation and depleted of CD8+ T cells. CD8-depleted PBMCs were stimulated for approximately 19 hours with anti-CD28/CD49d costimulation, CD40-blocking antibody and enfuvirtide to prevent new infections. Cell sorting was performed on a Beckman Coulter MoFlo Legacy or XDP sorter, and dead cells were excluded with propidium iodide. For samples with more than one million cells, genomic DNA was extracted with the QIAamp DNA Mini Kit, and for all other samples the Quick-DNA Microprep Kit was used.

The immunoSEQ hsTCRB assay version 4, run in survey mode, was used to sequence TCRbeta repertoires from genomic DNA. Genomic DNA was diluted to approximately 9.4 ng/uL, and up to 1 ug per sample was used for TCRbeta sequencing. As for how the authors treated the data: TCRbeta data were analyzed in ImmunoSeq Analyzer 3.0, with diversity computed on productive nucleotide rearrangements. Using the Immunarch R package, lower-bound TCR diversity was estimated with the improved Chao index and clonality was estimated with the Gini coefficient. Different nucleotide rearrangements encoding the same CDR3beta amino acid sequence were counted as distinct clonotypes. Differential abundance analysis identified TCRbeta sequences significantly enriched in antigen-responding cells relative to anti-CD3/anti-CD28-activated cells. Using predicted peptide-MHC specificity as the basis, GLIPH2 grouped TCRs into clusters, both for each participant individually and for the merged data sets that combined participants. TCRdb stores this immuneACCESS table with in-frame sequences only. Part of the clones is absent; in the studies checked, under half of the shortfall reflects unresolved V genes, and no reason is known for the rest. V, J and clone size derive from that table, while D and trimming were established from the DNA sequence. This sample has tens of thousands of clones in its table, and roughly 90% of those were observed once. The ten biggest clones cover around 2% of the sample.

The source is an adult man with HIV who was CMV-seropositive. Here the chain combines TRBV19 and TRBJ2-1, with no confidently assigned D gene. The material was CD4+ T cells sorted from PBMCs after 18-hour stimulation, obtained from a patient who received antiretroviral therapy. Interpreted using the paper, the cell subset or site label stands for: CD40L+CD69+ CD4 T cells responding to anti-CD3/anti-CD28 beads, representing the overall repertoire. CDR3 region: CASSSTSSYNEQFF. Here is the DNA: TGTGCCAGTAGTAGCACAAGCTCCTACAATGAGCAGTTCTTC.